This T cell receptor (beta chain) was obtained from a study of cytomegalovirus exposure and HLA in healthy donors. Notes on the study in general: The majority of CMV-associated TCR beta chains were reported as apparently HLA-restricted in a later analysis. A list of 150 or so TCR beta chains associated with cytomegalovirus was given.

CDR1 ENHRY and CDR2 SYGVKD come from the germline V gene. CDR3 length: 15 amino acids. With V trimmed by 11 bases and J by 3 bases, 11 bases remained unmatched. As concerns this clone: Its antigen is not known.

The PCR used 60 Vbeta and 13 Jbeta primers. Profiling relied on immunoSEQ multiplex PCR, and the TCRdb table lists in-frame clones only, not all of them. This table holds more than 150,000 clones, about 90% found once. Sequencing input: PBMCs. This chain links TRBV10-3 with TRBJ2-2; TRBD2 aligns across 8 bases. This receptor was obtained from a girl in the first two years of life in good health and CMV-seronegative. Here the CDR3 reads CALRSGSWDTGELFF. In nucleotides, the CDR3 is TGTGCCTTGAGAAGCGGGAGCTGGGACACCGGGGAGCTGTTTTTT.